The following is a TCR beta chain sequence with its context. Its antigen is undetermined. Investigators prepared the TCR beta libraries by applying iRepertoire HTBI primers and Arm-PCR of CDR3 regions. Via MiXCR, TCRdb re-called the multiplex PCR reads, giving one row per CDR3 protein. The sample comprises some 500,000 distinct CDR3 sequences, around 15% of which are singletons, and just under 25% rests with the top ten. Trimming cost V 3 bases and J 8 bases, with 24 bases left between them. Germline-derived CDR1 and CDR2 are SGHNT and YYREEE (reference sequence). The CDR3 sequence is 17 residues long. The sample belongs to a study of regulatory T cells in long-lasting Graves disease. About the research overall: For a period under 3 months, newly diagnosed Graves' patients had taken antithyroid drugs.

Time point given: newly diagnosed GD, antithyroid drugs for less than 3 months. The TCR library was prepared using RNA isolated from PBMCs. Broader study findings: Relative to new patients (roughly 900), persistent patients exhibited greater sharing of public clonotypes (about 3,000). There were preferences for TRBV28, TRBJ1-2 and TRBJ2-5 in persistent disease.

These data also formed part of another study, on T cells in Graves' hyperthyroidism and ophthalmopathy. That publication notes: HTBI primers were the set used in a first-round RT-PCR of the TCR CDR3.

This rearrangement joins TRBV5-4 to TRBJ2-1; tentatively, D is TRBD1 or TRBD2 (5 bases each). Sequences were derived from peripheral blood mononuclear cells (PBMCs), sampled at new diagnosis, from a patient treated with antithyroid drugs. The TCR was taken from a middle-aged woman with Graves disease. CDR3 nucleotides: TGTGCCAGCAGCTCACCAGGGAACATGGGGGTTATCGATGAGCAGTTCTTC. It specifies CASSSPGNMGVIDEQFF.